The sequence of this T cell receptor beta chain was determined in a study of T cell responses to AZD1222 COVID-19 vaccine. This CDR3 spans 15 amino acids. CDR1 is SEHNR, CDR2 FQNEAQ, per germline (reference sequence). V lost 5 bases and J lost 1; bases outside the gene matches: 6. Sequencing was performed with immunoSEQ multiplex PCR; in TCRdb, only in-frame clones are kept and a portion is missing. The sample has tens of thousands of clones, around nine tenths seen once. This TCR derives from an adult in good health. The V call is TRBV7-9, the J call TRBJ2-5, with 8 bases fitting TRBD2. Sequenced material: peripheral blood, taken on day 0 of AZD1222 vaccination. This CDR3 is CASSEDGGVQETQYF. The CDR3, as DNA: TGTGCCAGCAGCGAGGACGGGGGGGTCCAAGAGACCCAGTACTTC.